A single sample is the source of the 32 T cell receptor beta chains below, sequenced in a study of shared clonotypes between healthy human individuals. The table came from immunoSEQ multiplex PCR; TCRdb's copy has only in-frame clones and leaves some out. Of around 1.1 million clones listed, 60% to 80% are singletons. Material for sequencing was memory CD4+ T cells from PBMCs. Subset here: CD45RA-negative fraction. The source is a man aged 18 to 29 in good health. Some clones in this sample may be carry-over from other donors' samples.

This clone was detected only a few times. The same CDR3 also results from other DNA sequences found in this sample. The V call is TRBV7-9, the J call TRBJ1-1, with D uncertain. CDR3 size: 11 residues. The V gene lost 1 base and the J gene lost 3 bases, with 0 bases spanning the gap. CDR1 is SEHNR and CDR2 is FQNEAQ in the germline V gene (reference sequence). CDR3 in DNA: TGTGCCAGCAGCTTAGACACTGAAGCTTTCTTT. Translating gives CASSLDTEAFF.

Of note for this clone: With a far larger clone one base away, a read error is the likely cause. This chain connects TRBV5-6 to TRBJ1-2; D remains ambiguous. Trimming pared 0 bases from V and 7 bases from J, leaving 13 bases between. The CDR3 sequence is 14 residues long. Germline CDR1 is SGHDT and CDR2 is YYEEEE. CDR3 loop: CASSLGRGWSGYTF. The DNA for the CDR3 is TGTGCCAGCAGCTTGGGCCGGGGTTGGAGTGGCTACACCTTC.

The chain joins TRBV9 to TRBJ1-2, with 7 nucleotides matching TRBD1. The ends lost 0 bases at V and 4 bases at J; junction bases unmatched: 3. CDR3 size: 14 residues. Germline lookup yields CDR1 SGDLS and CDR2 YYNGEE. CDR3 sequence (DNA): TGTGCCAGCAGCGTAGAGGACAGGAGCTATGGCTACACCTTC. Its protein is CASSVEDRSYGYTF.

The gene calls are TRBV7-2 and TRBJ1-5; 8 bases are shared with TRBD1. In germline, CDR1 is SGHTA, CDR2 FQGNSA. After removal of 6 bases from V and 6 bases from J, the junction contained 1 base not matched to a gene. This CDR3 has 12 amino acids. This CDR3 reads CASSDRGQPQHF. The DNA for the CDR3 is TGTGCCAGCAGTGACAGGGGTCAGCCCCAGCATTTT.

The rearrangement joins TRBV2 to TRBJ2-5; TRBD2 might be the D (5 bases). V was trimmed by 4 bases and J by 1 base, leaving 13 bases between them. The CDR3 length is 15 residues. Germline V gene lookup returns CDR1 SNHLY and CDR2 FYNNEI. The CDR3 coding sequence is TGTGCCAGCAGTGCCCTGGGCGGGTTCCAAGAGACCCAGTACTTC. Translating it yields CASSALGGFQETQYF. The complete variable domain, with remaining parts taken from reference TRBV2 and TRBJ2-5, reads EPEVTQTPSHQVTQMGQEVILRCVPISNHLYFYWYRQILGQKVEFLVSFYNNEISEKSEIFDDQFSVERPDGSNFTLKIRSTKLEDSAMYFCASSALGGFQETQYFGPGTRLLVL.

The rearrangement joins TRBV29-1 to TRBJ2-1; D possibly matches TRBD1 or TRBD2 (6 bases each). The CDR3 has 15 amino acids. Germline V gene lookup returns CDR1 SQVTM and CDR2 ANQGSEA. The V end was cut by 4 bases, the J end by 6 bases, with 19 bases between. The CDR3 protein is CSVALRTPGANEQFF. The CDR3 DNA follows: TGCAGCGTTGCCCTCCGAACCCCGGGGGCCAATGAGCAGTTCTTC.

The genes are TRBV30 and TRBJ1-5, with 9 bases fitting TRBD1. Germline trimming cut 1 base from V and 7 bases from J; bases unmatched to any gene: 2. CDR1 and CDR2 (germline): GTSNPN, SVGIG (reference sequence). There are 13 residues in the CDR3. The CDR3 DNA sequence: TGTGCCTGGAGTGAGGACAGGGGCCAGCCCCAGCATTTT. Residues: CAWSEDRGQPQHF.

CDR3 bases: TGTGCCAGCAGCCTCGGGACTAGCGGACACAATGAGCAGTTCTTC. This gives the protein CASSLGTSGHNEQFF. The rearrangement joins TRBV7-2 to TRBJ2-1; TRBD2 matches 11 bases. This CDR3 contains 15 residues. The germline V gene encodes CDR1 SGHTA and CDR2 FQGNSA. The V segment lost 5 bases and the J segment 5 bases; nucleotides outside the gene matches: 5.

The chain recombines TRBV6-5 with TRBJ2-7; 7 bases match TRBD2. Germline V gives CDR1 MNHEY, CDR2 SVGAGI. With V trimmed by 0 bases and J by 3 bases, 5 bases remained unmatched. The CDR3 is 15 amino acids. CDR3 residues: CASSYSGRAGYEQYF. The CDR3 bases are TGTGCCAGCAGTTACTCAGGGAGGGCTGGCTACGAGCAGTACTTC.

The chain employs TRBV28 and TRBJ2-7; the D gene is possibly TRBD1 (5 bases). The germline V and J ends were trimmed by 8 bases and 6 bases, with 11 bases remaining between them. The germline V gene has CDR1 MDHEN and CDR2 SYDVKM. There are 11 residues in the CDR3. CDR3 loop: CASGARTEQYF. As DNA, the CDR3 is TGTGCCAGCGGGGCTAGGACCGAGCAGTACTTC.

This chain links TRBV5-1 with TRBJ2-1, with 7 bases that match TRBD2. This CDR3 spans 21 amino acids. Losses at the gene ends were 4 bases for V and 0 bases for J; bases not matched to a gene: 22. CDR1 SGHRS and CDR2 YFSETQ come from the germline V gene. The CDR3 sequence: CASSQPLGEGLSWSSYNEQFF. CDR3 nucleotides: TGCGCCAGCAGCCAGCCCTTAGGGGAGGGCTTGTCCTGGAGCTCCTACAATGAGCAGTTCTTC.

The chain uses TRBV7-7 and TRBJ2-5, with no clear D. CDR1 is SSHAT and CDR2 is FNYEAQ in the germline V gene (reference sequence). V dropped 5 bases and J dropped 0 bases, with 7 bases sitting between them. The CDR3 has 13 residues. The CDR3 is CASSPDYQETQYF. CDR3 in DNA: TGTGCCAGCAGCCCCGACTACCAAGAGACCCAGTACTTC.

This chain uses TRBV2 with TRBJ1-4, with D possibly matching TRBD1 (5 bases). Germline CDR1 SNHLY, CDR2 FYNNEI. Trimming took off 7 bases at V and 7 bases at J, with 13 bases between the two ends. The CDR3 spans 13 residues. CDR3 in amino acids: CASNGGLGEKLFF. The CDR3 DNA reads TGTGCCAGCAACGGGGGATTGGGTGAAAAACTGTTTTTT.

The rearrangement joins TRBV2 to TRBJ2-7, with a possible D match to TRBD1 (6 bases). CDR1 and CDR2 from the germline V gene are SNHLY and FYNNEI. The CDR3 is 13 amino acids. The ends were cut back, 7 bases at V and 1 base at J, with 11 bases in the middle. The CDR3 DNA sequence: TGTGCCAGCACTCTCGGACAGTCCTACGAGCAGTACTTC. It specifies CASTLGQSYEQYF.

V usage is TRBV5-1 and J usage is TRBJ2-7, with 9 bases that match TRBD1. Looked up from germline, CDR1 is SGHRS and CDR2 is YFSETQ. Germline trimming cut 3 bases from V and 2 bases from J; bases unmatched to any gene: 18. The CDR3 runs to 19 residues. Here the CDR3 DNA reads TGCGCCAGCAGCTACGGGGGGACAGGGAGGAGCGGAATTCCCTACGAGCAGTACTTC. Translating gives CASSYGGTGRSGIPYEQYF.

This chain connects TRBV5-1 to TRBJ2-3; D uncertain. The CDR3 covers 14 residues. The germline gives CDR1 SGHRS, CDR2 YFSETQ. V dropped 4 bases and J dropped 0 bases, with 9 bases sitting between them. CDR3 protein: CASSEQTSTDTQYF. The CDR3 DNA sequence: TGCGCCAGCAGCGAACAGACTAGCACAGATACGCAGTATTTT.

The chain couples TRBV5-1 to TRBJ1-1; TRBD1 matches 9 bases. In germline, CDR1 is SGHRS, CDR2 YFSETQ. V gave up 2 bases and J gave up 3 bases; unmatched junction bases: 11. There are 17 residues in the CDR3. DNA of the CDR3: TGCGCCAGCAGCTTACAGGGGGCGCTTAATCTGGACACTGAAGCTTTCTTT. It yields the protein CASSLQGALNLDTEAFF. The complete variable domain, with remaining parts taken from reference TRBV5-1 and TRBJ1-1, reads KAGVTQTPRYLIKTRGQQVTLSCSPISGHRSVSWYQQTPGQGLQFLFEYFSETQRNKGNFPGRFSGRQFSNSRSEMNVSTLELGDSALYLCASSLQGALNLDTEAFFGQGTRLTVV.

The V call is TRBV7-9, the J call TRBJ2-4; TRBD1 matches 7 bases. The CDR3 is 16 amino acids. The V gene end was trimmed by 5 bases and the J gene end by 2 bases; junction bases not matched to a gene: 9. Per germline, CDR1 SEHNR and CDR2 FQNEAQ (reference sequence). This chain's CDR3 is CASSLGTAAPKNIQYF. DNA for the CDR3: TGTGCCAGCAGCCTTGGGACAGCGGCCCCCAAAAACATTCAGTACTTC. Based on the CDR3 plus reference TRBV7-9 and TRBJ2-4, the full variable domain is DTGVSQNPRHKITKRGQNVTFRCDPISEHNRLYWYRQTLGQGPEFLTYFQNEAQLEKSRLLSDRFSAERPKGSFSTLEIQRTEQGDSAMYLCASSLGTAAPKNIQYFGAGTRLSVL.

The chain joins TRBV7-9 to TRBJ2-1; D may correspond to TRBD1 or TRBD2 (6 bases each). Germline assignment: CDR1 SEHNR and CDR2 FQNEAQ (reference sequence). This CDR3 comprises 13 residues. The V and J ends lost 1 base and 11 bases respectively, with 12 bases between them. The CDR3: CASSLGGGTQQFF. CDR3 nucleotides: TGTGCCAGCAGCTTAGGAGGAGGGACACAGCAGTTCTTC.

The gene calls are TRBV29-1 and TRBJ2-4; no reliable D call. Germline V gene data show CDR1 as SQVTM and CDR2 as ANQGSEA. The ends were cut back, 2 bases at V and 3 bases at J, with 8 bases in the middle. This CDR3 region has 13 residues. The CDR3 nucleotides are TGCAGCGTTGAAAGCTCCAGCAAAAACATTCAGTACTTC. Translated, it gives CSVESSSKNIQYF.

The CDR3 reads CASSPPWDVTYEQYF. CDR3 nucleotide sequence: TGTGCCAGCTCACCACCATGGGACGTTACCTACGAGCAGTACTTC. The chain links TRBV18 to TRBJ2-7; the D gene could be TRBD1 or TRBD2 (5 bases each). V was shortened by 0 bases and J by 2 bases, with 11 bases between the two germline ends. This CDR3 spans 15 amino acids. CDR1 and CDR2 from the germline V gene are KGHSH and LQKENI.

This sequence joins TRBV28 and TRBJ2-7; D is unresolved. Germline loops: CDR1 MDHEN, CDR2 SYDVKM. The CDR3 spans 12 residues. V lost 4 bases to trimming and J lost 8 bases, with 12 bases between them. CDR3 sequence: CASSSRLAQQYF. The CDR3 bases are TGTGCCAGCAGTTCACGCCTTGCGCAGCAGTACTTC.

The chain joins TRBV20-1 to TRBJ2-7, with D uncertain. Germline V gives CDR1 DFQATT, CDR2 SNEGSKA (reference sequence). Trimming left V 3 bases short and J 3 bases short, with 6 bases between. This CDR3 has 11 amino acids. This CDR3 is CSARGFYEQYF. In nucleotides, the CDR3 is TGCAGTGCTAGGGGTTTCTACGAGCAGTACTTC.

The chain carries TRBV6-5 and TRBJ1-6; D is undetermined. The CDR3 covers 16 residues. Germline CDR1 reads MNHEY; CDR2 reads SVGAGI. Trimming removed 2 bases at V and 0 bases at J, with 8 bases between. CDR3 residues: CASSYVRNSYNSPLHF. The CDR3 DNA is TGTGCCAGCAGTTACGTACGGAACTCCTATAATTCACCCCTCCACTTT.

A note on this clone: Other nucleotide sequences in the sample specify the same CDR3. V gene TRBV28 combines with J gene TRBJ1-5; D is undetermined. Germline CDR1 reads MDHEN; CDR2 reads SYDVKM. The length of the CDR3 is 12 residues. V dropped 5 bases and J dropped 7 bases, with 9 bases sitting between them. As DNA, the CDR3 is TGTGCCAGCAGTCTCCGGGCCCAGCCCCAGCATTTT. Its translation: CASSLRAQPQHF. The complete variable domain, with remaining parts taken from reference TRBV28 and TRBJ1-5, reads DVKVTQSSRYLVKRTGEKVFLECVQDMDHENMFWYRQDPGLGLRLIYFSYDVKMKEKGDIPEGYSVSREKKERFSLILESASTNQTSMYLCASSLRAQPQHFGDGTRLSIL.

This clone was counted between two and nine times. The genes are TRBV7-7 and TRBJ2-5, with TRBD2 as a possible D gene (5 bases). V was clipped by 1 base and J by 9 bases, with 9 bases between them. The CDR3 covers 12 residues. The germline V gene has CDR1 SSHAT and CDR2 FNYEAQ (reference sequence). CDR3 sequence (DNA): TGTGCCAGCAGCTTAGATAATAGCGCCCAGTACTTC. Translating it yields CASSLDNSAQYF.

Points on this clone: This may stem from a read error, because a much larger clone lies one nucleotide away. The chain combines TRBV6-6 with TRBJ1-5, with 9 bases identical to TRBD1. Germline assignment: CDR1 MNHNY and CDR2 SVGAGI (reference sequence). This CDR3 contains 14 residues. The CDR3 DNA reads TGTGCCAGCAGCTGGGACAGGGTGGATCATCCCCAGCATTTT. Translation: CASSWDRVDHPQHF.

The chain's CDR3 is CASSPRTWGDEQFF. In DNA, the CDR3 is TGCGCCAGCAGCCCTCGGACGTGGGGGGATGAGCAGTTCTTC. V gene TRBV5-1 combines with J gene TRBJ2-1; a weak D match, TRBD2 (6 bases). The CDR3 loop spans 14 amino acids. Germline V gene sequence: CDR1 SGHRS, CDR2 YFSETQ. Between the trimmed V and J ends, which lost 4 bases and 8 bases, there was a span of 16 bases.

In this sample, this clone turned up once. The chain joins TRBV7-2 to TRBJ1-2; no clear D. This CDR3 has 14 residues. The V gene lost 1 base and the J gene lost 5 bases, with 11 bases spanning the gap. Germline V gives CDR1 SGHTA, CDR2 FQGNSA. Written as DNA, the CDR3 is TGTGCCAGCAGCTTAGACCTAAAAGATTATGGCTACACCTTC. Protein sequence: CASSLDLKDYGYTF.

The chain employs TRBV15 and TRBJ2-1; weak D call: TRBD1 (6 bases). CDR1 and CDR2 from the germline V gene are LNHNV and YYDKDF (reference sequence). The CDR3 runs to 16 residues. V gave up 3 bases and J gave up 4 bases, with 16 bases separating them. CDR3 sequence: CATSSVQGNSYNEQFF. For the CDR3, the DNA is TGTGCCACCAGCAGCGTCCAGGGGAATTCATACAATGAGCAGTTCTTC.

As concerns this clone: Other DNA sequences of this sample code for an identical CDR3. The chain has TRBV6-5 and TRBJ1-2; the D is unclear. The germline V gene encodes CDR1 MNHEY and CDR2 SVGAGI. With 2 bases removed from V and 2 bases from J, the gap between germline ends came to 6 bases. There are 13 residues in the CDR3. CDR3 DNA sequence: TGTGCCAGCAGTTACAGGGTCAACTATGGCTACACCTTC. It translates to CASSYRVNYGYTF.

The chain is built from TRBV7-3 and TRBJ2-7; no firm D call. The CDR3 consists of 13 residues. Germline CDR1 reads SGHTA; CDR2 reads FQGTGA. Trimming pared 1 base from V and 6 bases from J, leaving 10 bases between. The chain's CDR3 is CASSLNRPGEQYF. CDR3 DNA: TGTGCCAGCAGCTTAAATCGCCCGGGCGAGCAGTACTTC.